Shown below are 18 T cell receptor beta chains from a single sample sequenced in a study of human T cells and chemical hapten exposure. TCRdb re-called the RACE reads with MiXCR, one entry per CDR3 protein. This sample has about 140,000 distinct CDR3 sequences, with 10% to 15% found just once. Described time point: patch test 2, 6 weeks after DPC sensitization. Treatment indicated: therapeutic diphenylcyclopropenone sensitization with weekly scalp DPC. The sample in question was whole blood, obtained in connection with sensitization to the hapten diphenylcyclopropenone (DPC). These receptors originate from a woman aged 45-59 years with alopecia areata. Some clones in this sample may be carry-over from other donors' samples.

This clonotype was detected only a few times. The chain has TRBV27 and TRBJ2-1; D is ambiguous. The CDR3 totals 14 residues. In germline, CDR1 is MNHEY, CDR2 SMNVEV (reference sequence). V lost 2 bases and J lost 4, with 9 bases in between. CDR3 bases: TGTGCCAGCAGTTTACAGCAGGTATACAATGAGCAGTTCTTC. It translates to CASSLQQVYNEQFF.

This clonotype showed up just a few times. V and J are TRBV15 and TRBJ2-7; D gene unclear. Germline V gene sequence: CDR1 LNHNV, CDR2 YYDKDF (reference sequence). The CDR3 is 16 amino acids. V was cut by 1 base and J by 0 bases, with 13 bases left in between. The CDR3 DNA sequence: TGTGCCACCAGCAGAGGGTCTAACCTCTTCTCCTACGAGCAGTACTTC. It is translated as CATSRGSNLFSYEQYF.

The rearrangement links TRBV5-1 to TRBJ2-1, with 10 nucleotides matching TRBD1. This CDR3 has 15 residues. Germline V gives CDR1 SGHRS, CDR2 YFSETQ. After removal of 4 bases from V and 7 bases from J, the junction contained 8 bases not matched to a gene. Here the CDR3 DNA reads TGCGCCAGCAGCCCAACGGGACAGGGGACGAATGAGCAGTTCTTC. Translation gives CASSPTGQGTNEQFF.

This clonotype was counted at least ten times. The chain uses TRBV2 and TRBJ2-1; 9 bases are shared with TRBD2. The trim removed 6 bases at V and 8 bases at J, leaving 26 bases unmatched. In germline, CDR1 is SNHLY, CDR2 FYNNEI. The CDR3 extends over 20 amino acids. The CDR3 region is CASRGRAGTSPKTRGDEQFF. CDR3 bases: TGTGCCAGCAGGGGTCGCGCCGGGACTAGCCCAAAAACCAGGGGGGATGAGCAGTTCTTC.

This clonotype has at least ten counts. V gene TRBV7-9 combines with J gene TRBJ2-7; D remains unclear. Germline lookup yields CDR1 SEHNR and CDR2 FQNEAQ (reference sequence). This CDR3 has 13 residues. Trimming took off 0 bases at V and 1 base at J, with 4 bases between the two ends. The CDR3 coding sequence is TGTGCCAGCAGCTTAGCCGGATCCTACGAGCAGTACTTC. Encoded protein: CASSLAGSYEQYF.

This chain links TRBV19 with TRBJ2-7; perhaps D is TRBD1 or TRBD2 (5 bases each). Germline values: CDR1 LNHDA, CDR2 SQIVND (reference sequence). V was trimmed by 7 bases and J by 6 bases, leaving 16 bases between them. The CDR3 runs to 13 residues. The CDR3 DNA reads TGTGCCAGTATGCGGACCACGAGGGGCGAGCAGTACTTC. The encoded protein is CASMRTTRGEQYF.

V usage is TRBV29-1 and J usage is TRBJ2-3; D gene unclear. V was pared by 4 bases and J by 0 bases, with 11 bases between. Germline V gene sequence: CDR1 SQVTM, CDR2 ANQGSEA. The CDR3 sequence is 14 residues long. CDR3 protein: CSVGEHHSTDTQYF. As DNA, the CDR3 is TGCAGCGTTGGCGAACATCATAGCACAGATACGCAGTATTTT.

This clonotype was counted at least ten times. A read error may produce the germline difference seen at one junction end. The rearrangement uses TRBV29-1 and TRBJ1-1; possibly TRBD1 for D (6 bases). The CDR3 has 12 residues. Looked up from germline, CDR1 is SQVTM and CDR2 is ANQGSEA. CDR3 loop: CSVRGGNTEAFF. Written as DNA, the CDR3 is TGCAGCGTTCGAGGGGGGAACACTGAAGCCTTCTTT.

In its sample, this clonotype was seen many times. The V and J genes are TRBV10-2 and TRBJ2-7; 8 nucleotides agree with TRBD2. The CDR3 extends over 13 amino acids. The germline V gene encodes CDR1 WSHSY and CDR2 SAAADI. The junction had 6 bases not matched to a gene; V was cut back by 5 bases and J by 6 bases. CDR3 amino acids: CASSHGRAREQYF. In DNA, the CDR3 is TGCGCCAGCAGTCACGGGAGGGCCCGCGAGCAGTACTTC.

Only a few counts were recorded for this clonotype. This sequence joins TRBV20-1 and TRBJ2-5; the match to TRBD2 covers 8 bases. V shed 3 bases, J shed 6 bases, and the junction held 12 bases outside the gene matches. The CDR3 spans 15 residues. Germline assignment: CDR1 DFQATT and CDR2 SNEGSKA (reference sequence). CDR3 bases: TGCAGTGCTAGCGACGCGACTAGCGCCCGGAAGACCCAGTACTTC. Encoded protein: CSASDATSARKTQYF.

The rearrangement links TRBV27 to TRBJ2-3; D call uncertain. Between the trimmed V and J ends, which lost 6 bases and 2 bases, there was a span of 9 bases. Germline CDR1 is MNHEY and CDR2 is SMNVEV (reference sequence). This CDR3 has 13 amino acids. The CDR3 DNA sequence: TGTGCCAGCAGCCGGACGGCCACAGATACGCAGTATTTT. It is translated as CASSRTATDTQYF.

The gene calls are TRBV10-2 and TRBJ1-1; TRBD1 matches 7 bases. The germline gives CDR1 WSHSY, CDR2 SAAADI. The CDR3 consists of 14 residues. V was clipped by 9 bases and J by 4 bases; unmatched bases: 11. CDR3: CASIAGTVRTEAFF. CDR3 bases: TGCGCCAGTATCGCCGGGACAGTACGCACTGAAGCTTTCTTT.

To note about this clonotype: At one end, the junction sequence differs from germline, possibly due to a read error. This sequence joins TRBV28 and TRBJ2-2; TRBD2 aligns across 8 bases. In germline, CDR1 is MDHEN, CDR2 SYDVKM. There are 15 residues in the CDR3. The DNA of the CDR3 is TGTGTCAGCACTCTACTAGCGGCGAACACCGGGGAGCTGTTTTTT. It is translated as CVSTLLAANTGELFF.

This clonotype came up many times. This sequence joins TRBV7-3 and TRBJ2-1; TRBD1 agrees at 8 bases. V lost 3 bases, J lost 5 bases, and 6 bases stayed unmatched. Germline V lookup: CDR1 SGHTA, CDR2 FQGTGA. The length of the CDR3 is 15 residues. CDR3 residues: CASSFGQGRNNEQFF. The CDR3 region has the DNA TGTGCCAGCAGCTTTGGACAGGGAAGGAACAATGAGCAGTTCTTC.

The table lists this clonotype with many counts. V and J are TRBV24-1 and TRBJ2-3; 7 nucleotides match TRBD2. Germline V lookup: CDR1 KGHDR, CDR2 SFDVKD. The V segment lost 4 bases and the J segment 6 bases; nucleotides outside the gene matches: 9. The CDR3 has 15 residues. The CDR3 loop is CATSDPSPGGDTQYF. DNA for the CDR3: TGTGCCACCAGTGACCCCTCCCCCGGGGGGGATACGCAGTATTTT.

This clonotype was observed many times. V usage is TRBV19 and J usage is TRBJ1-5, with no clear D. The length of the CDR3 is 15 residues. Trimming cost V 8 bases and J 0 bases, with 14 bases left between them. Germline V lookup: CDR1 LNHDA, CDR2 SQIVND (reference sequence). This CDR3 reads CASALSTISNQPQHF. CDR3 nucleotide sequence: TGTGCCAGTGCTCTCTCAACAATTAGCAATCAGCCCCAGCATTTT.

The sample holds a few counts of this clonotype. The chain employs TRBV16 and TRBJ2-5; D might be TRBD1 (6 bases). CDR1 is KGHSY, CDR2 FQNENV, per germline. The CDR3 covers 15 residues. The V gene lost 1 base and the J gene lost 5 bases, with 14 bases spanning the gap. Here the CDR3 reads CASSQLGGEEETQYF. The DNA of the CDR3 is TGTGCCAGCAGCCAATTAGGGGGAGAGGAGGAGACCCAGTACTTC. The whole variable domain, remainder taken from reference TRBV16 and TRBJ2-5, is GEEVAQTPKHLVRGEGQKAKLYCAPIKGHSYVFWYQQVLKNEFKFLISFQNENVFDETGMPKERFSAKCLPNSPCSLEIQATKLEDSAVYFCASSQLGGEEETQYFGPGTRLLVL.

In this sample, this clonotype turned up a few times. The chain joins TRBV29-1 to TRBJ2-5; tentatively, D is TRBD1 (5 bases). Germline V gives CDR1 SQVTM, CDR2 ANQGSEA. This CDR3 comprises 11 residues. V was clipped by 4 bases and J by 3 bases, with 6 bases between them. CDR3 sequence reads: CSVVGEETQYF. CDR3 DNA sequence: TGCAGCGTTGTAGGGGAAGAGACCCAGTACTTC.